This note documents a single T cell receptor beta chain sequence. Its target antigen remains unknown. Base quality data are lacking; no much larger clone is found one base away. The sample originates from a study of blood T cells in healthy people across ages (dated by TCRdb to about 2015). With respect to the entire study: In model experiments, template switching captured about one uniquely barcoded TCR beta cDNA molecule for every two T cells. The study measured age-related changes in TCR beta repertoire diversity using deep sequencing normalized with unique cDNA molecular identifiers. To avoid experimental bias, donors of different ages were randomly spread across the sequencing lanes. Two additional independent replicas of 1 million unique cDNA reads from the same blood draw were analyzed for two donors (one aged 18 to 30 and one aged 80 or older). The donors were split into four age groups: young (average about 16 years), middle-aged (39), aged (roughly 60) and long-lived (roughly 88). General study outcomes and caveats: There was a strong correlation between observed TCR beta diversity and the percentage of naive T cells measured by flow cytometry. The long-lived group showed more naive CD4+ T cells, fewer expanded clones and increased TCR diversity than the aged group, suggesting age selection. Because the CMV infection status of the donors was unknown, age-related changes in expanded clonotypes may potentially have been confounded. Conclusive comparison of naive and antigen-experienced compartments was prevented by the profiling of bulk unsorted PBMCs. Observed TCR beta diversity per million T cells fell roughly linearly with age, and a significant reduction was already apparent by age around 40. Estimates of total diversity based on one million sequenced T cells were considered lower bounds and underestimates.

Donors were a few dozen systemically healthy Caucasian individuals from Russia aged roughly 6 to 95 years. Each donor gave roughly 9 milliliters of peripheral blood, drawn into EDTA-treated Vacutainer tubes. PBMCs were isolated by Ficoll-Paque density-gradient centrifugation, with at least 7 million obtained per sample. Trizol reagent was used to extract total RNA from PBMCs, with at least 5.5 micrograms per sample. For every donor, flow cytometry on a PBMC aliquot measured the percentage of naive CD45RAhigh/CD27high T cells. The germline V gene (reference sequence) supplies CDR1 LGHDT and CDR2 YNNKEL. The V and J ends are trimmed by 1 base and 1 base, leaving 13 bases between them. The CDR3, from cysteine to phenylalanine, totals 16 residues. Left in the record is the CDR3 DNA by itself, 48 bases read in frame from the first base. Libraries came from 5' RACE. The data were produced on an Illumina HiSeq 2500. A second roughly 6 to 12 cycle PCR used a sample-barcoded 5' primer and a J-beta primer mix. A unique molecular identifier was introduced onto each TCR beta cDNA molecule by a template-switch 5' adaptor carrying 12 random nucleotides. At least 2.5 million CDR3-containing paired-end reads were obtained from each sample. First-strand cDNA was synthesized from all RNA with the Mint cDNA synthesis kit, primed by a TRBC-specific oligonucleotide. All cDNA was treated with uracil-DNA glycosylase and then went through a first 18-cycle PCR with the universal primers M1SS and BC2_uni_R. Turning to the authors' computational methods: Each sample was normalized by randomly selecting 1 million high-quality reads, each carrying a distinct molecular identifier. Reads sharing molecular identifiers were discarded rather than binned into consensus sequences. MiTCR, run with a Q25 quality threshold and the strictest error-elimination algorithm, handled CDR3 identification, clonotype clustering and error correction. Lower-bound total TCR beta diversity was estimated with a nonparametric unseen species model using Euler transformation. Clones were called with MiXCR by TCRdb after fastp trimmed the public reads at Q25, and only in-frame beta chains were retained. Each entry is one CDR3 protein sequence, shown with its most common DNA and genes. The V and J calls were not made by the authors but by TCRdb's processing. The sample table contains about 680,000 distinct CDR3 sequences; only one count was recorded for more than 40% of them. Together, the top ten hold roughly 31% of the sample.

The clonotype comes from an older woman in good health. This sequence uses TRBV3-1 and TRBJ2-5; the D gene could be TRBD1 or TRBD2, each one agreeing over 6 bases. Sequencing was performed on blood. The CDR3 protein is CASSQVLGGGQETQYF. DNA sequence: TGTGCCAGCAGCCAAGTTTTGGGGGGCGGCCAAGAGACCCAGTACTTC.